This TCR beta chain was captured by sequencing in a study of T cell responses to AZD1222 COVID-19 vaccine. General study points: Close to half of spike-specific TCRs reportedly recognize unmutated variant regions. It should be noted that donors were predominantly white British and more often female, and clonal diversity was possibly underestimated. Without day 14 samples, only post-peak T cell repertoires were studied.

With respect to this clone: Its matching antigen is unknown.

The germline gives CDR1 SNHLY, CDR2 FYNNEI. The CDR3 has 16 amino acids. The V segment lost 7 bases and the J segment 6 bases; nucleotides outside the gene matches: 14. Sequenced by immunoSEQ multiplex PCR; TCRdb stores in-frame clones only, minus some. Of some 200,000 clones in the sample, approximately 89% were seen once. This chain uses TRBV2 with TRBJ2-1; TRBD2 matches 8 bases. The sequence derives from an adult who received the AZD1222 COVID-19 vaccine. The sample in question was peripheral blood, obtained 28 days after the second AZD1222 dose. The CDR3 DNA reads as TGTGCCAGCAAACCCGGTTCGAGCGGGAGTGTCAATGAGCAGTTCTTC. Translating gives CASKPGSSGSVNEQFF.